Listed below are T cell receptor beta chains from one sample, sequenced in a study of blood T cell repertoires in COVID-19. The protocol was immunoSEQ multiplex PCR, while the TCRdb copy is restricted to in-frame clones and leaves out a portion. The profile shows approximately 280,000 clones, 90% of them singletons. Sequenced input: PBMCs or T cells enriched from blood (not recorded which). The origin of the receptors is a woman aged 18-35 years with acute COVID-19. The CDR3 runs from the conserved cysteine through the conserved F or W. A D gene is named only where the DNA matches it firmly. Size is stated for part of the rows, as once, few or many counts, or as a class when the clone is expanded.

V: TRBV7-9; length: 13; J: TRBJ1-2; size: few; D: TRBD1; DNA: TGTGCCAGCAGACCCGGGACAGGGTTTGGCTACACCTTC; CDR3: CASRPGTGFGYTF
V: TRBV7-9; length: 12; J: TRBJ2-7; size: NA; D: NA; DNA: TGTGCCAGCAGCTCACAGGGCCACGAGCAGTACTTC; CDR3: CASSSQGHEQYF
V: TRBV18; length: 18; J: TRBJ1-2; size: NA; D: TRBD1; DNA: TGTGCCAGCTCACCACTCGAGACAGGGGTCCTCGTTAACTATGGCTACACCTTC; CDR3: CASSPLETGVLVNYGYTF
V: TRBV29-1; length: 12; J: TRBJ1-2; size: NA; D: TRBD1; DNA: TGCAGCGGGGGGGGACAGGGTTACGGCTACACCTTC; CDR3: CSGGGQGYGYTF
V: TRBV7-8; length: 20; J: TRBJ2-7; size: NA; D: TRBD1; DNA: TGTGCCAGCAGCTTAAGGCCGGGACAGGGGGCTATAGACCAAGTAGGCGAGCAGTACTTC; CDR3: CASSLRPGQGAIDQVGEQYF
V: TRBV6-1; length: 15; J: TRBJ2-7; size: NA; D: NA; DNA: TGTGCCAGCAGTGAAAGGTCAGCAGGCCCCTACGAGCAGTACTTC; CDR3: CASSERSAGPYEQYF
V: TRBV7-3; length: 16; J: TRBJ2-1; size: NA; D: TRBD2; DNA: TGTGCCAGCAGCTTAACCAGCGGGAGGGTTTACAATGAGCAGTTCTTC; CDR3: CASSLTSGRVYNEQFF
V: TRBV18; length: 17; J: TRBJ1-2; size: few; D: TRBD1; DNA: TGTGCCAGCTCACCAACCTCGGGGACAGGGTCGGGCTATGGCTACACCTTC; CDR3: CASSPTSGTGSGYGYTF
V: TRBV27; length: 15; J: TRBJ2-7; size: NA; D: TRBD2; DNA: TGTGCCAGCAGTCCCAAGCTAGCGGGAGTTGACGAGCAGTACTTC; CDR3: CASSPKLAGVDEQYF
V: TRBV7-9; length: 18; J: TRBJ2-7; size: NA; D: NA; DNA: TGTGCCAGCAGCTTCCCCCGGGCAGGGGAATCTAGCTCCTACGAGCAGTACTTC; CDR3: CASSFPRAGESSSYEQYF
V: TRBV29-1; length: 17; J: TRBJ2-1; size: few; D: TRBD2; DNA: TGCAGCGTTGGACTAGCGGGAGGAGAGTTCGTGCGGAATGAGCAGTTCTTC; CDR3: CSVGLAGGEFVRNEQFF
V: TRBV27; length: 16; J: TRBJ2-7; size: NA; D: TRBD2; DNA: TGTGCCAGCAAGAAAATGACTAGCGGGCGGACCTACGAGCAGTACTTC; CDR3: CASKKMTSGRTYEQYF
V: TRBV19; length: 16; J: TRBJ1-2; size: NA; D: TRBD1; DNA: TGTGCCAGTAGTCCAGGGACAGGAGTTCGCAGCTATGGCTACACCTTC; CDR3: CASSPGTGVRSYGYTF
V: TRBV6-1; length: 16; J: TRBJ2-7; size: NA; D: NA; DNA: TGTGCCAGCAGTGAAGGTAGCTTCGGCAGTTACTACGAGCAGTACTTC; CDR3: CASSEGSFGSYYEQYF
V: TRBV27; length: 17; J: TRBJ2-1; size: once; D: TRBD1; DNA: TGTGCCAGCAGTGGAACATCGACAGGGTCCGGAATCAATGAGCAGTTCTTC; CDR3: CASSGTSTGSGINEQFF
V: TRBV5-1; length: 18; J: TRBJ2-1; size: NA; D: TRBD2; DNA: TGCGCCAGCAGCTTGGACCTGCTAGCGGGAGTGGGAGACAATGAGCAGTTCTTC; CDR3: CASSLDLLAGVGDNEQFF
V: TRBV5-1; length: 16; J: TRBJ2-2; size: NA; D: NA; DNA: TGCGCCAGCAGGATTGTCTTCCAACAGGGAACCGGGGAGCTGTTTTTT; CDR3: CASRIVFQQGTGELFF
V: TRBV4-1; length: 15; J: TRBJ1-2; size: once; D: NA; DNA: TGCGCCAGCAGCCAAGGTACATCACAGATCTATGGCTACACCTTC; CDR3: CASSQGTSQIYGYTF
V: TRBV7-2; length: 17; J: TRBJ2-7; size: NA; D: NA; DNA: TGTGCCAGCAGCTTATATATTACAGGGTTAAATTCCTACGAGCAGTACTTC; CDR3: CASSLYITGLNSYEQYF
V: TRBV27; length: 18; J: TRBJ1-3; size: NA; D: TRBD1; DNA: TGTGCCAGCAGCCCGTCCCTCTTTAGTCGACAGGGAGAAAACACCATATATTTT; CDR3: CASSPSLFSRQGENTIYF
V: TRBV20-1; length: 14; J: TRBJ2-5; size: NA; D: NA; DNA: TGCAGTGCTAGTAGGCAGGGGCATCAAGAGACCCAGTACTTC; CDR3: CSASRQGHQETQYF
V: TRBV14; length: 19; J: TRBJ1-1; size: NA; D: TRBD1; DNA: TGTGCCAGCAGCCAAGAAGTTTTTTATGGGACAGGGGGTCACACTGAAGCTTTCTTT; CDR3: CASSQEVFYGTGGHTEAFF
V: TRBV28; length: 15; J: TRBJ2-2; size: once; D: NA; DNA: TGTGCCAGCAGTTTGGGAGGCCCGGTCACCGGGGAGCTGTTTTTT; CDR3: CASSLGGPVTGELFF
V: TRBV9; length: 17; J: TRBJ1-1; size: few; D: NA; DNA: TGTGCCAGCAGCGCCCAAGCGGGGGCCGGGGGGAACACTGAAGCTTTCTTT; CDR3: CASSAQAGAGGNTEAFF
V: TRBV4-1; length: 16; J: TRBJ2-3; size: once; D: TRBD2; DNA: TGCGCCAGCAGCCAACTAGCGGGAGGGCTTACAGATACGCAGTATTTT; CDR3: CASSQLAGGLTDTQYF
V: TRBV9; length: 14; J: TRBJ1-6; size: once; D: NA; DNA: TGTGCCAGCAGCCCCCGGCAGGGGAATTCACCCCTCCACTTT; CDR3: CASSPRQGNSPLHF
V: TRBV29-1; length: 12; J: TRBJ1-1; size: NA; D: NA; DNA: TGCAGCGTTGGCAGAGGAAACACTGAAGCTTTCTTT; CDR3: CSVGRGNTEAFF
V: TRBV27; length: 12; J: TRBJ1-1; size: NA; D: NA; DNA: TGTGCCAGCACTACGTGGGGGGGTGAAGCTTTCTTT; CDR3: CASTTWGGEAFF
V: TRBV18; length: 12; J: TRBJ1-1; size: NA; D: NA; DNA: TGTGCTTCAGGGCTGGGGAACACTGAAGCTTTCTTT; CDR3: CASGLGNTEAFF
V: TRBV15; length: 14; J: TRBJ2-7; size: once; D: TRBD1; DNA: TGTGCCACCAGCGTAGGGGACAGTTCCTACGAGCAGTACTTC; CDR3: CATSVGDSSYEQYF
V: TRBV5-1; length: 15; J: TRBJ1-1; size: NA; D: NA; DNA: TGCGCCAGCAGCTTAACTACAACAGGGAGCACTGAAGCTTTCTTT; CDR3: CASSLTTTGSTEAFF
V: TRBV19; length: 13; J: TRBJ1-1; size: NA; D: TRBD1; DNA: TGTGCCAGTAGTATCGACAGGGAGACCGAAGCTTTCTTT; CDR3: CASSIDRETEAFF
V: TRBV6-5; length: 13; J: TRBJ2-5; size: NA; D: NA; DNA: TGTGCCAGCAGGGAGCTGGGGGGAGAGACCCAGTACTTC; CDR3: CASRELGGETQYF
V: TRBV24-1; length: 13; J: TRBJ2-7; size: NA; D: TRBD1; DNA: TGTGCCACCAGTCAAGACAGGGTTGGAGGGCAGTACTTC; CDR3: CATSQDRVGGQYF
V: TRBV7-7; length: 15; J: TRBJ2-5; size: NA; D: TRBD1; DNA: TGTGCCAGCAGCACCCTACAGGGGGCCAGAGAGACCCAGTACTTC; CDR3: CASSTLQGARETQYF
V: TRBV25-1; length: 15; J: TRBJ2-1; size: NA; D: NA; DNA: TGTGCCAGCAGTGGGGCTAGCGTCCCGACGGGTGAGCAGTTCTTC; CDR3: CASSGASVPTGEQFF
V: TRBV7-9; length: 15; J: TRBJ2-7; size: NA; D: TRBD1; DNA: TGTGCCAGCACCTACCTCGGGGACAGCCGCTACGAGCAGTACTTC; CDR3: CASTYLGDSRYEQYF
V: TRBV18; length: 18; J: TRBJ1-6; size: NA; D: NA; DNA: TGTGCCAGCTCACCGACCCCGATCGGGGACTCCTATAATTCACCCCTCCACTTT; CDR3: CASSPTPIGDSYNSPLHF
V: TRBV29-1; length: 15; J: TRBJ1-2; size: NA; D: TRBD1; DNA: TGCAGCGCCTCGGGACAGGGGACTTCCACCTATGGCTACACCTTC; CDR3: CSASGQGTSTYGYTF
V: TRBV11-2; length: 15; J: TRBJ2-7; size: NA; D: TRBD2; DNA: TGTGCCAGCAGCTTAGGTATCGGGAGGGGTTACGAGCAGTACTTC; CDR3: CASSLGIGRGYEQYF
V: TRBV27; length: 17; J: TRBJ2-7; size: NA; D: TRBD1; DNA: TGTGCCAGCAGTTACCGGGACAGGGGACGGACGATTGTCGAGCAGTACTTC; CDR3: CASSYRDRGRTIVEQYF
V: TRBV12-5; length: 14; J: TRBJ1-5; size: once; D: NA; DNA: TGTGCTAGTGGCCCCAGTCAAACGAGGCAGCCCCAGCATTTT; CDR3: CASGPSQTRQPQHF
V: TRBV4-2; length: 16; J: TRBJ2-1; size: NA; D: NA; DNA: TGTGCCAGCAGCCCAAAAGAACTTACCACCTACAATGAGCAGTTCTTC; CDR3: CASSPKELTTYNEQFF
V: TRBV6-2/TRBV6-3; length: 14; J: TRBJ2-1; size: NA; D: NA; DNA: NA; CDR3: CASSYPIVGTGAFF
V: TRBV28; length: 13; J: TRBJ2-1; size: NA; D: NA; DNA: TGTGCCACCAGCAGTTGGGGGCTAAGTGAGCAGTTCTTC; CDR3: CATSSWGLSEQFF
V: TRBV6-5; length: 15; J: TRBJ2-7; size: NA; D: NA; DNA: TGTGCCAGCAGTCGTGACCGGGACAAAACCTACGAGCAGTACTTC; CDR3: CASSRDRDKTYEQYF
V: TRBV10-3; length: 13; J: TRBJ2-7; size: few; D: NA; DNA: TGTGCCATCAGTGACGGAGGAACCGACGAGCAGTACTTC; CDR3: CAISDGGTDEQYF